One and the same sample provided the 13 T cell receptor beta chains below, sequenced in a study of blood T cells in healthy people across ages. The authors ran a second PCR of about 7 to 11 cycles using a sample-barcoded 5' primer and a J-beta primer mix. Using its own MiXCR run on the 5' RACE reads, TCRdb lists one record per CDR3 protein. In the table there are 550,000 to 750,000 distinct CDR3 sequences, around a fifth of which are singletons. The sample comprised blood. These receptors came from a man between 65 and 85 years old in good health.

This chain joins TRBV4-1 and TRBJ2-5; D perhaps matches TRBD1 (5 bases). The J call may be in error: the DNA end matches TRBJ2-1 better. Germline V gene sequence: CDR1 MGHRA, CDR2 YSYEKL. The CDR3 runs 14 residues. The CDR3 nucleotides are TGCGCCAGCAGCCAAGATTCCGCGCAGGGTGGGCAGTTCTTC. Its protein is CASSQDSAQGGQFF.

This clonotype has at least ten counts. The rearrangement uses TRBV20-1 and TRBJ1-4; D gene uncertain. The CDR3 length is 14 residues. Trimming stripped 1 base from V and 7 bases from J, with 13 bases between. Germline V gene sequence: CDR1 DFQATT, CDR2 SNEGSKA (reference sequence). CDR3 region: CSARGGPSGEKLFF. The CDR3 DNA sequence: TGCAGTGCTAGAGGCGGGCCGTCGGGTGAAAAACTGTTTTTT.

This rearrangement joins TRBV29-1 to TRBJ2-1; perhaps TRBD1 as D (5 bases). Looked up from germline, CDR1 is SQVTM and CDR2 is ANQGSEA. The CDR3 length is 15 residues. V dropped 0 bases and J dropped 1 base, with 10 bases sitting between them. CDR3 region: CSVEEGKGSYNEQFF. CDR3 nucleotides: TGCAGCGTTGAAGAGGGGAAGGGGTCCTACAATGAGCAGTTCTTC.

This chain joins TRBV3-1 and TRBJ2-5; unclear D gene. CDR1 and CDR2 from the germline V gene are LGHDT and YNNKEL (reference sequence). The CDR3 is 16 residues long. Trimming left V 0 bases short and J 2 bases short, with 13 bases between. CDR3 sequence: CASSQEETRTQETQYF. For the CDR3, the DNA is TGTGCCAGCAGCCAAGAAGAAACCCGGACGCAAGAGACCCAGTACTTC.

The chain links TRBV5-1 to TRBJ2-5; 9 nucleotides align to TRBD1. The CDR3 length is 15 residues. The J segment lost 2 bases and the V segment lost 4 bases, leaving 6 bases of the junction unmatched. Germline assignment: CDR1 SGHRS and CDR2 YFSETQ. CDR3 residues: CASSPRTGDQETQYF. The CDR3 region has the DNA TGCGCCAGCAGCCCCCGGACAGGGGATCAAGAGACCCAGTACTTC.

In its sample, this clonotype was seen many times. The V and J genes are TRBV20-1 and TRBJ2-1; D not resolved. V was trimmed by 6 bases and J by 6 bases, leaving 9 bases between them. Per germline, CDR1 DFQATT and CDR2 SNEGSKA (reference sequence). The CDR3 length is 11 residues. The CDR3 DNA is TGCAGTGCCCTGAAAGGCAATGAGCAGTTCTTC. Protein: CSALKGNEQFF.

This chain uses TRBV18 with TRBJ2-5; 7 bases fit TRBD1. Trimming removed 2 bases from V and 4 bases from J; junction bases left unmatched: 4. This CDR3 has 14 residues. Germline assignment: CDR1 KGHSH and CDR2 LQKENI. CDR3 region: CASSPRGGRETQYF. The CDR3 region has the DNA TGTGCCAGCTCACCAAGAGGGGGCAGAGAGACCCAGTACTTC.

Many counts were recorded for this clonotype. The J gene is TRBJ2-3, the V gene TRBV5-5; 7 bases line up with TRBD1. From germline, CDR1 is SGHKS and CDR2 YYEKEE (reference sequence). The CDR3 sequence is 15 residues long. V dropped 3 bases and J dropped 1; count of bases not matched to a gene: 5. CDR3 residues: CASSSQGRGTDTQYF. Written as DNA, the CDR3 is TGTGCCAGCAGCTCACAGGGGCGAGGCACAGATACGCAGTATTTT. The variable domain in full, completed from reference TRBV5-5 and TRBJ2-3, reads DAGVTQSPTHLIKTRGQQVTLRCSPISGHKSVSWYQQVLGQGPQFIFQYYEKEERGRGNFPDRFSARQFPNYSSELNVNALLLGDSALYLCASSSQGRGTDTQYFGPGTRLTVL.

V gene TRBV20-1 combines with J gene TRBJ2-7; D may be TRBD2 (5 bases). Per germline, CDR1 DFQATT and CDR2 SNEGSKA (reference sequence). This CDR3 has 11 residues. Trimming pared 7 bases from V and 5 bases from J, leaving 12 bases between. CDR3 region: CSVTDGDEQYF. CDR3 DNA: TGCAGTGTAACCGACGGGGACGAGCAGTACTTC.

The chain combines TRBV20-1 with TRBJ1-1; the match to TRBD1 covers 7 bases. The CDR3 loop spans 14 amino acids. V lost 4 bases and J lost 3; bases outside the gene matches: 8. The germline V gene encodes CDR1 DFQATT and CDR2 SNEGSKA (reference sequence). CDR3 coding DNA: TGCAGTGCTACGGATGTCAGGGGGGACACTGAAGCTTTCTTT. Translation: CSATDVRGDTEAFF.

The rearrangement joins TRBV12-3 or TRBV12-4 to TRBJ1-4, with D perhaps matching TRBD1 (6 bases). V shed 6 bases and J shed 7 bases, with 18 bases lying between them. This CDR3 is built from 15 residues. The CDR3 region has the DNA TGTGCCAGCAGCCCCCTGGGGGGCTTAGGTGAAAAACTGTTTTTT. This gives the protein CASSPLGGLGEKLFF.

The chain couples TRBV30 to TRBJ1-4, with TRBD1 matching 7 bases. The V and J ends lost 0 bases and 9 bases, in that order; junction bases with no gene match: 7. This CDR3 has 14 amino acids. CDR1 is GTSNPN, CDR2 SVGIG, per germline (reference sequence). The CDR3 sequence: CAWSVRAQGKKLFF. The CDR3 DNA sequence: TGTGCCTGGAGTGTACGGGCACAGGGGAAAAAACTGTTTTTT. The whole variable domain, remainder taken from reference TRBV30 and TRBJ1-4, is SQTIHQWPATLVQPVGSPLSLECTVEGTSNPNLYWYRQAAGRGLQLLFYSVGIGQISSEVPQNLSASRPQDRQFILSSKKLLLSDSGFYLCAWSVRAQGKKLFFGSGTQLSVL.

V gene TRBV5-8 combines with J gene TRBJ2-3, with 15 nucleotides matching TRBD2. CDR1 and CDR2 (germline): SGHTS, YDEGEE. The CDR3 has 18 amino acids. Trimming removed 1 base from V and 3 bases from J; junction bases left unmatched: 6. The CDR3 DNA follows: TGTGCCAGCAGCTTGATTGGGACTAGCGGGAGGTCGACAGATACGCAGTATTTT. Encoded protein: CASSLIGTSGRSTDTQYF. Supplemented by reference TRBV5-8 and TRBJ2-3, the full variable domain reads EAGVTQSPTHLIKTRGQQATLRCSPISGHTSVYWYQQALGLGLQFLLWYDEGEERNRGNFPPRFSGRQFPNYSSELNVNALELEDSALYLCASSLIGTSGRSTDTQYFGPGTRLTVL.